The 19 T cell receptor beta chains reported below all come from one sample, sequenced in a study of blood T cells in healthy people across ages. Next came a second PCR, run for about 7 to 12 cycles, which used a sample-barcoded 5' primer along with a J-beta primer mix. Each CDR3 protein gets one entry after TCRdb re-called the 5' RACE reads with MiXCR. The sample yields 800,000 to 950,000 distinct CDR3 sequences, roughly 29% seen once. A further study also used this sample, focusing on T cells of mothers and their children.

Sequencing input: blood. The receptors here all came from a woman aged 35 to 49 in good health.

This chain connects TRBV28 to TRBJ1-2; D possibly corresponds to TRBD1 (5 bases). V was pared by 10 bases and J by 4 bases, with 19 bases between. The length of the CDR3 is 14 residues. Germline V gene data show CDR1 as MDHEN and CDR2 as SYDVKM. The CDR3 sequence: CAITATGAAYGYTF. DNA of the CDR3: TGTGCCATTACGGCCACCGGGGCAGCCTATGGCTACACCTTC.

This clonotype came up many times. This chain connects TRBV5-1 to TRBJ2-7; tentative D call: TRBD2 (5 bases). The CDR3 contains 14 residues. Trimming cost V 2 bases and J 5 bases, with 14 bases left between them. Germline-derived CDR1 and CDR2 are SGHRS and YFSETQ. CDR3 protein: CASSFAWPRDEQYF. In DNA form, the CDR3 reads TGCGCCAGCAGCTTTGCGTGGCCGAGGGACGAGCAGTACTTC.

This clonotype showed up just a few times. The chain links TRBV6-4 to TRBJ2-2; D possibly corresponds to TRBD1 (6 bases). This CDR3 has 15 residues. With 3 bases removed from V and 4 bases from J, the gap between germline ends came to 12 bases. Germline V gene data show CDR1 as MRHNA and CDR2 as SNTAGT. The CDR3 loop reads CASSEGTPSTGELFF. CDR3 nucleotides: TGTGCCAGCAGTGAAGGGACACCGAGCACCGGGGAGCTGTTTTTT.

On this clonotype: Given a much more abundant clone one base away, this may be a read error. The genes are TRBV4-2 and TRBJ2-5; no clear D gene. The V gene's germline CDR1 is LGHNA and CDR2 YNFKEQ. The V end lost 0 bases, the J end lost 1 base, and 12 bases lay between the germline ends. The CDR3 is 16 amino acids. CDR3 bases: TGTGCCAGCAGCCAAGATGACGCTGGAACCCAAGAGACCCAGTACTTC. Its translation: CASSQDDAGTQETQYF.

The genes are TRBV9 and TRBJ2-2, with D possibly matching TRBD2 (5 bases). V lost 7 bases and J lost 3, with 13 bases in between. The CDR3 loop spans 14 amino acids. CDR1 is SGDLS and CDR2 is YYNGEE in the germline V gene. The CDR3 protein is CASSLASHTGELFF. In DNA, the CDR3 is TGTGCCAGCTCCCTAGCCAGTCACACCGGGGAGCTGTTTTTT.

The J gene is TRBJ1-1, the V gene TRBV27; the match to TRBD1 covers 7 bases. The germline CDR1 and CDR2 sequences are MNHEY and SMNVEV (reference sequence). The CDR3 sequence is 13 residues long. Losses at the gene ends were 2 bases for V and 11 bases for J; bases not matched to a gene: 8. CDR3 nucleotides: TGTGCCAGCAGTTTACGGACAGGTTTGCGGGCTTTCTTT. It encodes CASSLRTGLRAFF.

Concerning this clonotype: This may come from a read error, since a much larger clone is one base off. The chain carries TRBV5-5 and TRBJ1-2, with D maybe TRBD1 (6 bases). Germline CDR1 and CDR2: SGHKS and YYEKEE (reference sequence). This CDR3 spans 14 amino acids. With 3 bases removed from V and 0 bases from J, the gap between germline ends came to 9 bases. CDR3 loop: CASSCKGANYGYTF. The CDR3 nucleotides are TGTGCCAGCAGCTGTAAGGGGGCTAACTATGGCTACACCTTC.

The V and J genes are TRBV6-5 and TRBJ1-5; D unresolved. The CDR3 is 16 amino acids. Trimming removed 0 bases at V and 1 base at J, with 10 bases between. Germline CDR1 reads MNHEY; CDR2 reads SVGAGI. The DNA for the CDR3 is TGTGCCAGCAGTTACTCGGCGTTAGCGAGCAATCAGCCCCAGCATTTT. This gives the protein CASSYSALASNQPQHF.

V is TRBV29-1 and J is TRBJ2-1; D might be TRBD1 (5 bases). The ends were cut back, 5 bases at V and 6 bases at J, with 17 bases in the middle. CDR1 is SQVTM, CDR2 ANQGSEA, per germline. There are 14 residues in the CDR3. The CDR3 sequence: CSVSSQGLGNEQFF. The CDR3 region has the DNA TGCAGCGTTTCCTCCCAGGGCTTAGGCAATGAGCAGTTCTTC.

The table lists this clonotype with a few counts. The chain couples TRBV19 to TRBJ2-7; D is perhaps TRBD2 (7 bases). The CDR3 has 16 residues. Germline loops: CDR1 LNHDA, CDR2 SQIVND (reference sequence). V was shortened by 3 bases and J by 3 bases, with 18 bases between the two germline ends. In nucleotides, the CDR3 is TGTGCCAGTAGTATCACAGGGAGGGGCACCGTCTACGAGCAGTACTTC. Its protein product is CASSITGRGTVYEQYF.

About this clonotype itself: Given a much more abundant clone one base away, this may be a read error. This is likely a read error, given that the CDR3 carries no conserved phenylalanine or tryptophan at its end. This chain links TRBV5-1 with TRBJ2-4; 8 bases agree with TRBD1. With 0 bases clipped from V and 7 bases from J, the junction kept 6 bases outside the gene matches. Germline lookup yields CDR1 SGHRS and CDR2 YFSETQ. The CDR3 is 15 residues long. The DNA of the CDR3 is TGCGCCAGCAGCTTGGGAGGACAGGGTACCAACATTCAGTACGTC. It yields the protein CASSLGGQGTNIQYV.

This clonotype has just a few counts. The genes are TRBV7-2 and TRBJ1-1; 7 bases fit TRBD1. V dropped 5 bases and J dropped 4; count of bases not matched to a gene: 13. The CDR3 contains 16 residues. Germline V gene sequence: CDR1 SGHTA, CDR2 FQGNSA. CDR3 region: CASSPPRGRGGTEAFF. For the CDR3, the DNA is TGTGCCAGCAGCCCACCTCGGGGCAGGGGGGGCACTGAAGCTTTCTTT.

This clonotype has only a few counts. The chain combines TRBV18 with TRBJ2-4, with D hard to call. The CDR3 is 13 residues long. V lost 0 bases to trimming and J lost 7 bases, with 7 bases between them. CDR1 and CDR2 from the germline V gene are KGHSH and LQKENI. CDR3 in DNA: TGTGCCAGCTCACCACCGGGTAGTAACATTCAGTACTTC. Protein: CASSPPGSNIQYF.

The J gene is TRBJ1-5, the V gene TRBV7-2; a possible D gene is TRBD1 (5 bases). The CDR3 length is 14 residues. Trimming left V 5 bases short and J 4 bases short, with 12 bases between. The germline gives CDR1 SGHTA, CDR2 FQGNSA. CDR3 in amino acids: CASSQGRGNQPQHF. In nucleotides, the CDR3 is TGTGCCAGCAGCCAGGGACGGGGGAATCAGCCCCAGCATTTT.

This clonotype turned up a few times. This CDR3 reads CASSLWDFGPTLTDTQYF. For the CDR3, the DNA is TGCGCCAGCAGCTTGTGGGACTTCGGGCCGACTCTCACAGATACGCAGTATTTT. The V call is TRBV5-1, the J call TRBJ2-3, with D possibly being TRBD2 (6 bases). The CDR3 runs 18 residues. The V end lost 1 base, the J end lost 2 bases, and 20 bases lay between the germline ends. The germline gives CDR1 SGHRS, CDR2 YFSETQ.

This clonotype came up many times. The rearrangement links TRBV27 to TRBJ2-7; TRBD2 matches 8 bases. This CDR3 has 14 amino acids. Germline values: CDR1 MNHEY, CDR2 SMNVEV (reference sequence). Trimming took 3 bases from V and 6 from J; bases not matched to a gene: 7. This chain's CDR3 is CASSLRGAHPEQYF. CDR3 sequence (DNA): TGTGCCAGCAGTTTGCGGGGGGCCCACCCCGAGCAGTACTTC.

CDR3 residues: CSVEKRGGPNEQFF. The CDR3 DNA sequence: TGCAGCGTTGAAAAGCGGGGGGGCCCTAATGAGCAGTTCTTC. The rearrangement joins TRBV29-1 to TRBJ2-1, with TRBD2 matching over 10 bases. This CDR3 region has 14 residues. The ends lost 2 bases at V and 7 bases at J; junction bases unmatched: 5. Germline CDR1 is SQVTM and CDR2 is ANQGSEA.

This clonotype was detected a few times. The V and J genes are TRBV7-3 and TRBJ1-2, with D unclear. There are 15 residues in the CDR3. Between the trimmed V and J ends, which lost 5 bases and 2 bases, there was a span of 15 bases. Germline assignment: CDR1 SGHTA and CDR2 FQGTGA. CDR3 amino acids: CASSPGPQKNYGYTF. In DNA, the CDR3 is TGTGCCAGCAGCCCGGGCCCACAGAAAAACTATGGCTACACCTTC.

The CDR3 loop is CSARGDWAGELFF. DNA for the CDR3: TGCAGTGCTAGGGGTGACTGGGCCGGGGAGCTGTTTTTT. The chain joins TRBV20-1 to TRBJ2-2; D gene uncertain. The CDR3 consists of 13 residues. V lost 3 bases, J lost 6 bases, and 11 bases lay in between. The V gene's germline CDR1 is DFQATT and CDR2 SNEGSKA (reference sequence).